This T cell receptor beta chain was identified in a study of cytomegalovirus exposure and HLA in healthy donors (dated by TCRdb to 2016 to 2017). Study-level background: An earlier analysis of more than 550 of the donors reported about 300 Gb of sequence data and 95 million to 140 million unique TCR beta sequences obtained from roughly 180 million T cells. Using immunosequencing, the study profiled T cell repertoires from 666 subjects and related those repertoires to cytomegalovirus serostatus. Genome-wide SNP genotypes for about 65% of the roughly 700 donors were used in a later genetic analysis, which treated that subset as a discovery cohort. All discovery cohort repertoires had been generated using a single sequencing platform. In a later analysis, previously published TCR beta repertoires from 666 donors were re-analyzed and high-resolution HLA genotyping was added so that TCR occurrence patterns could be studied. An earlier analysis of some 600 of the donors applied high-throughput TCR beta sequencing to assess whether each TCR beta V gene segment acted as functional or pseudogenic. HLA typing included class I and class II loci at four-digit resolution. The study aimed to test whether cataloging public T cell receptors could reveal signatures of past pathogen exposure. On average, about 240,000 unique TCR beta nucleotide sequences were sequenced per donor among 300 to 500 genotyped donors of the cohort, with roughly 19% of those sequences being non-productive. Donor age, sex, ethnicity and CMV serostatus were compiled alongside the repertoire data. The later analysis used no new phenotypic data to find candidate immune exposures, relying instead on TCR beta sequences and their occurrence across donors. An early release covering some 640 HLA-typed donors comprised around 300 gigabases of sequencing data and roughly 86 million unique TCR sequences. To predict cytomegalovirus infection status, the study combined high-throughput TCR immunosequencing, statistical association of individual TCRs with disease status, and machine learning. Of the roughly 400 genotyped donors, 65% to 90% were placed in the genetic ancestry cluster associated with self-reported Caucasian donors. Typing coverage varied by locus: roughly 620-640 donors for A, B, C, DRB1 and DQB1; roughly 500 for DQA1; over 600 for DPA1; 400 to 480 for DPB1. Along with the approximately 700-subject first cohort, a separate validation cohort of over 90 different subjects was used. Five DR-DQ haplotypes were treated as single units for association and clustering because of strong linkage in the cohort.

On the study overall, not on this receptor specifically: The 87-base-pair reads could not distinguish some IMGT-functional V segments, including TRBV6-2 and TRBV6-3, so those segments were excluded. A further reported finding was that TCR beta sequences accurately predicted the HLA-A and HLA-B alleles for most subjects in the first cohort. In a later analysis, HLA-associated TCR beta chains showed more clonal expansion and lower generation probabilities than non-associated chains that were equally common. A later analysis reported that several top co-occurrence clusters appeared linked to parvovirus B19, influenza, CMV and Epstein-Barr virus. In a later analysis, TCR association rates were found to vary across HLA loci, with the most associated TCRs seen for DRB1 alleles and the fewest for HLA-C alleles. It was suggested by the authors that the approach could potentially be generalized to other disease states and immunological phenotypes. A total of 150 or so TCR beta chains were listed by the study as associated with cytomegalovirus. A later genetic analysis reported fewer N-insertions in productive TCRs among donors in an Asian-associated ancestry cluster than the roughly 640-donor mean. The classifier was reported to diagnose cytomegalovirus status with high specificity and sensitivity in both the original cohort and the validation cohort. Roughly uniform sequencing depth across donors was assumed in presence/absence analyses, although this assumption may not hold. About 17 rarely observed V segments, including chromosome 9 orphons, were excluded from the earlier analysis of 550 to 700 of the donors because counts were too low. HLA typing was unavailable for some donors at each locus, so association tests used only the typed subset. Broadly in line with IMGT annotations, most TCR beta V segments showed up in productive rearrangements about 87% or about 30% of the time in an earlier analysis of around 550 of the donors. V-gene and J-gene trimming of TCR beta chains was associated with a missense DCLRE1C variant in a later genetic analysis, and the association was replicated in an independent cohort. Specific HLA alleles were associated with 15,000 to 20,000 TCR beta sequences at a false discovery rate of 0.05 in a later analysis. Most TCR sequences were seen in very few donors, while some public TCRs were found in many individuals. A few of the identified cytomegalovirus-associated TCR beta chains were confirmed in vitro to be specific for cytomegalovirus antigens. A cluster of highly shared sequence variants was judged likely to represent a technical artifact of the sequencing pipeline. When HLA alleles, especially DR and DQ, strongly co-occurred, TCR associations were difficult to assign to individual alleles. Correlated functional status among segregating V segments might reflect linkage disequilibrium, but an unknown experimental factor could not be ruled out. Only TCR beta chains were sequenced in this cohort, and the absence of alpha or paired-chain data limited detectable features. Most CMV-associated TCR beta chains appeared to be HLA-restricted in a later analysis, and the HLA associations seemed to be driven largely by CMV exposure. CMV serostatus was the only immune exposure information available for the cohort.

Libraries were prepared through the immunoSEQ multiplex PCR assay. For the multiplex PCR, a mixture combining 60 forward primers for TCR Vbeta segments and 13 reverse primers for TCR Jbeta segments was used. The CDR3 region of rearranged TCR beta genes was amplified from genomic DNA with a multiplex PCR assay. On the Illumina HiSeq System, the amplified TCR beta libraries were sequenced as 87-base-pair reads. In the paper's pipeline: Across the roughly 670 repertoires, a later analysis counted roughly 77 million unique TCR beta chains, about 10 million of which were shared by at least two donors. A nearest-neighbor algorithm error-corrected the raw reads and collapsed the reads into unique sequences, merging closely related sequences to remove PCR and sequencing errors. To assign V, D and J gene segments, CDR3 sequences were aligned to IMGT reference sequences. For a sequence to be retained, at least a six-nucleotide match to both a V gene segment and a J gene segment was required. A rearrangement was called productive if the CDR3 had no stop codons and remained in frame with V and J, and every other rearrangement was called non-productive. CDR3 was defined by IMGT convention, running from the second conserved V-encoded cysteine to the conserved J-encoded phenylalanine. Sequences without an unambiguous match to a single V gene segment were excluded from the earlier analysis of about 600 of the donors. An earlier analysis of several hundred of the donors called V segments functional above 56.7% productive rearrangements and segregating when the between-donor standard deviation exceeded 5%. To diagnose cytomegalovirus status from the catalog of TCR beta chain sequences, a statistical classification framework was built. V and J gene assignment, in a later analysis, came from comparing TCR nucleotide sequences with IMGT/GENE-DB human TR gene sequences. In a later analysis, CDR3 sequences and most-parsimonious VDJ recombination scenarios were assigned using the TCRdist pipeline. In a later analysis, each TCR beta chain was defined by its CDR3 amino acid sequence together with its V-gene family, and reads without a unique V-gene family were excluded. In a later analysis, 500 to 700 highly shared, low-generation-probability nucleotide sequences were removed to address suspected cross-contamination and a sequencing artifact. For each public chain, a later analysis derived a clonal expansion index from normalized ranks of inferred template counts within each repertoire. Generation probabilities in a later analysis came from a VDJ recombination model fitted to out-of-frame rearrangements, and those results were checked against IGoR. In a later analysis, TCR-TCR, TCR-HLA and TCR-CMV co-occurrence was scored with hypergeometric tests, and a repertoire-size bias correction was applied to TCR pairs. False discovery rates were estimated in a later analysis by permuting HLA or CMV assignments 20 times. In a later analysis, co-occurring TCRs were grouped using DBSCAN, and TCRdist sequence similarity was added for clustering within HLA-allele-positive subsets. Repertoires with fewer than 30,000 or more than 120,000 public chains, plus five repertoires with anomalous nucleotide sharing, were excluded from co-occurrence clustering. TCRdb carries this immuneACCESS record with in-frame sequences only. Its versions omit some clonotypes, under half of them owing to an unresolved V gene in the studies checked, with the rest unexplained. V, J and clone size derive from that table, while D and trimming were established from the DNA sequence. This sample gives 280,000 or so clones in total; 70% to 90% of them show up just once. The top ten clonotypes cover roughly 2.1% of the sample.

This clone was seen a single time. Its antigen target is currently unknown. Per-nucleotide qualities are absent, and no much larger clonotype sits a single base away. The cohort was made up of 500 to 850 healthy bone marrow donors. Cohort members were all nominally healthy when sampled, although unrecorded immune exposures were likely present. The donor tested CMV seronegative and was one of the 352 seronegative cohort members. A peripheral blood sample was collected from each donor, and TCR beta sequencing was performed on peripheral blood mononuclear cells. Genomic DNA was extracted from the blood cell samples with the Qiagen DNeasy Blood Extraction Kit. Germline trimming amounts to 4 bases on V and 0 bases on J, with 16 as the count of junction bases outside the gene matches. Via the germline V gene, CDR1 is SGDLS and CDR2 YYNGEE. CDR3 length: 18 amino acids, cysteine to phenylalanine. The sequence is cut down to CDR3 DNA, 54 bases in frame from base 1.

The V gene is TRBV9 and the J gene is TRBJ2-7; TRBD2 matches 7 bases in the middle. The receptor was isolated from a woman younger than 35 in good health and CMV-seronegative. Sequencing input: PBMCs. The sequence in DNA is TGTGCCAGCAGCCCCTCGGGGGGTATCGCTTTGGGCTCCTACGAGCAGTACTTC. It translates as CASSPSGGIALGSYEQYF.